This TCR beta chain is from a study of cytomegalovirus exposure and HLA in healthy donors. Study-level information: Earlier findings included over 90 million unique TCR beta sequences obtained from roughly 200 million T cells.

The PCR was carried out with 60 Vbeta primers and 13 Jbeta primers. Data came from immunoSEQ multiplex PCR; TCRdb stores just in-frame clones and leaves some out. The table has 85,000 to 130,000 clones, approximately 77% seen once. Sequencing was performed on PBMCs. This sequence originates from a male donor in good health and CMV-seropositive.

Here the CDR3 DNA reads TGCGCCAGCAGCCAAGACACAGAGAAAAAACTGTTTTTT. It yields the protein CASSQDTEKKLFF. This chain joins TRBV4-3 and TRBJ1-4; D gene uncertain. This CDR3 is built from 13 residues. V shed 0 bases and J shed 9 bases, with 8 bases lying between them. CDR1 is LGHNA and CDR2 is YSLEER in the germline V gene.